The rows below give T cell receptor beta chains drawn from one sample of a study of CD8+ T cells in alopecia areata. Clones were sequenced by immunoSEQ multiplex PCR, and TCRdb holds only the in-frame ones, with some missing. The sample shows 190,000 or so clones, under 60% of them seen only once. The specimen comprised CD8+ T cells sorted from blood, sampled at week 24, from a patient treated with tofacitinib. Receptor source: a human donor with alopecia areata. Each CDR3 is given with its conserved first and last residue. Fields, in order: CDR3 DNA, CDR3 protein, D gene, J gene, clone size, V gene. A D gene is named only where the DNA matches it firmly. The size field is filled for only some rows; it gives once, few, many or a size class.

DNA: TGTGCCAGCAGCTTAGGACAGGACCCCTATGGCTACACCTTC; CDR3: CASSLGQDPYGYTF; D: .; J: TRBJ1-2; size: .; V: TRBV13
DNA: TGTGCCATCAGTGAGTCGCGGGAGGGAAGCTACGAGCAGTACTTC; CDR3: CAISESREGSYEQYF; D: TRBD2; J: TRBJ2-7; size: .; V: TRBV10-3
DNA: TGCGCCAGCAGCTTGGCCGAGGCGGAAAGGAAAGCTGAAGCTTTCTTT; CDR3: CASSLAEAERKAEAFF; D: .; J: TRBJ1-1; size: .; V: TRBV5-1
DNA: TGTGCCTGGAGCGGACAAGGAGCTAACTATGGCTACACCTTC; CDR3: CAWSGQGANYGYTF; D: .; J: TRBJ1-2; size: .; V: TRBV30
DNA: TGTGCCAGCAGCCCCCGGGATCAAGAGACCCAGTACTTC; CDR3: CASSPRDQETQYF; D: .; J: TRBJ2-5; size: .; V: TRBV7-9
DNA: TGTGCCAGCAGCTTGAGGACAGGGGGCTTTCAGCCCCAGCATTTT; CDR3: CASSLRTGGFQPQHF; D: TRBD1; J: TRBJ1-5; size: .; V: TRBV7-2
DNA: TGTGCCAGCAGCTTAGATCAGGGGGCCACCGGGGAGCTGTTTTTT; CDR3: CASSLDQGATGELFF; D: TRBD1; J: TRBJ2-2; size: few; V: TRBV7-8
DNA: TGTGCCAGCAGTGGGGATGAATTGAACACTGAAGCTTTCTTT; CDR3: CASSGDELNTEAFF; D: .; J: TRBJ1-1; size: few; V: TRBV2
DNA: TGCGCCAGCAGCCAAGATCAGGGGGCGGATGAAAAACTGTTTTTT; CDR3: CASSQDQGADEKLFF; D: TRBD1; J: TRBJ1-4; size: .; V: TRBV4-1
DNA: TGTGCCAGCACCACCTCCCAGGGGTCCTACGAGCAGTACTTC; CDR3: CASTTSQGSYEQYF; D: .; J: TRBJ2-7; size: few; V: TRBV6-5
DNA: TGTGCCAGCAGCGTAGTAACAGGGGCACTCTATGGCTACACCTTC; CDR3: CASSVVTGALYGYTF; D: TRBD1; J: TRBJ1-2; size: few; V: TRBV9
DNA: TGCGCCAGCAGCCAAGACCCCGGTTTACGGAACAATGAGCAGTTCTTC; CDR3: CASSQDPGLRNNEQFF; D: .; J: TRBJ2-1; size: .; V: TRBV4-1
DNA: TGTGCCAGCAGTACAGGCTCCTACGAGCAGTACTTC; CDR3: CASSTGSYEQYF; D: .; J: TRBJ2-7; size: once; V: TRBV27
DNA: TGCGCCAGCAGCCAATCGGGAACAGATACGCAGTATTTT; CDR3: CASSQSGTDTQYF; D: .; J: TRBJ2-3; size: .; V: TRBV4-1
DNA: TGTGCCACCAGCAGCCAGCCAGATACGCAGTATTTT; CDR3: CATSSQPDTQYF; D: .; J: TRBJ2-3; size: .; V: TRBV15
DNA: TGCGCCAGCAGCCAAGTATTTGCCAGGACCCTCGAGACCCAGTACTTC; CDR3: CASSQVFARTLETQYF; D: .; J: TRBJ2-5; size: .; V: TRBV4-1
DNA: TGCAGCGTTCCTAGCGGGGTTAGCACAGATACGCAGTATTTT; CDR3: CSVPSGVSTDTQYF; D: TRBD2; J: TRBJ2-3; size: .; V: TRBV29-1
DNA: TGCAGCGTTGAATTGAGGAGTGGCTACACCTTC; CDR3: CSVELRSGYTF; D: .; J: TRBJ1-2; size: .; V: TRBV29-1
DNA: TGTGCCAGCACTTTGGGACAGACCTACGAGCAGTACTTC; CDR3: CASTLGQTYEQYF; D: TRBD1; J: TRBJ2-7; size: .; V: TRBV28
DNA: TGTGCCAGCAGTTACCCCCCGTCGCAGTATTTT; CDR3: CASSYPPSQYF; D: .; J: TRBJ2-3; size: .; V: TRBV6-5
DNA: TGTGCCTGGAGAGGGACAGGAACCTACAATGAGCAGTTCTTC; CDR3: CAWRGTGTYNEQFF; D: TRBD1; J: TRBJ2-1; size: .; V: TRBV30
DNA: TGTGCCAGCAGCCTCCGGGACAGAGCCTACAATGAGCAGTTCTTC; CDR3: CASSLRDRAYNEQFF; D: TRBD1; J: TRBJ2-1; size: .; V: TRBV11-2
DNA: TGCAGTGCTTCCTCCTACGAGCAGTACTTC; CDR3: CSASSYEQYF; D: .; J: TRBJ2-7; size: .; V: TRBV20-1
DNA: TGTGCCAGCAGCCCCCCGGGACTAGCGGCGGGAGAGACCCAGTACTTC; CDR3: CASSPPGLAAGETQYF; D: TRBD2; J: TRBJ2-5; size: .; V: TRBV13
DNA: TGCGCCAGCAGCTTGTCTAGCGGGGGGCCCTTGAACGAGCAGTACTTC; CDR3: CASSLSSGGPLNEQYF; D: TRBD2; J: TRBJ2-7; size: few; V: TRBV5-1
DNA: TGCGCCAGCAGCTACCGGGACTCATCAGTTGAGCAGTTCTTC; CDR3: CASSYRDSSVEQFF; D: .; J: TRBJ2-1; size: .; V: TRBV4-1
DNA: TGCGCCAGCAGCCAAGATCTTCCCCACCCAGCCAAAAACATTCAGTACTTC; CDR3: CASSQDLPHPAKNIQYF; D: .; J: TRBJ2-4; size: .; V: TRBV4-1
DNA: TGCGCCAGCAGCCAGGGGGGAAGGACTGCGGCCTACGAGCAGTACTTC; CDR3: CASSQGGRTAAYEQYF; D: .; J: TRBJ2-7; size: .; V: TRBV4-1
DNA: TGTGCCAGCAGCGTAGATACAAGCAATCAGCCCCAGCATTTT; CDR3: CASSVDTSNQPQHF; D: .; J: TRBJ1-5; size: few; V: TRBV9
DNA: TGTGCCAGCAGCTTCAAATTCCCTACTAGCGGGGGCACCGGGGAGCTGTTTTTT; CDR3: CASSFKFPTSGGTGELFF; D: TRBD2; J: TRBJ2-2; size: .; V: TRBV9